This entry is about one T cell receptor (beta chain). Its antigen is currently not known. Base qualities are not recorded, but no much larger clone differs from it by a single base. This record belongs to a study of blood T cell repertoires in COVID-19 (dated by TCRdb to between 2020 and 2021). Background for the entire study: Samples from collaborators originated in the United States, Italy and Spain and spanned both the acute and convalescent phases of COVID-19. The dataset comprised deeply sampled blood TCRbeta repertoires from subjects exposed to, actively infected with, or recovered from COVID-19. The prospective study material was composed of cDNA or gDNA derived from T cells, B-cell-depleted T cells, or PBMCs. The samples were drawn from the first 160 participants of the ongoing ImmuneRACE study and from 950 to 1,500 subjects provided by 6 global collaborators. A de-identified subject ID, COVID-19 status, age in years and sex were almost always included in the sample metadata. The repertoires were released in a freely available public database intended as a resource for research on the immune response to SARS-CoV-2. HLA class I and class II types, where available, came from metadata supplied by the sample provider rather than from assay-based typing. The study at large found these results: The quantity of clinical and demographic metadata differed by source and by participant and was supplied without curation.

Whole blood was collected in K2EDTA tubes by collaborating institutions according to the institutions' own protocols. For TCRbeta analysis, collaborators shipped samples as frozen whole blood, isolated PBMCs, or DNA extracted from either of those sample types. The cysteine opens and the phenylalanine closes a CDR3 of 15 amino acids. The entry retains the CDR3 DNA only, 45 bases that are in frame from base 1. The immunoSEQ Assay, a bias-controlled multiplex PCR, was used to amplify TCRbeta CDR3 regions from genomic DNA. The source study handled its data this way. The number of nucleated cells in each sample was estimated from the amplification of reference gene primers within the assay. Sequence reads were collapsed and filtered to measure the absolute abundance of every unique TCRbeta CDR3 rearrangement. For each sample, productive Simpson clonality was calculated as the square root of Simpson's diversity index across productive rearrangements. This is the immuneACCESS table as TCRdb keeps it, with only in-frame sequences that have V and J called. A part of the clones is gone; compared with another copy, unresolved V genes explain less than half, and the rest is unexplained. That table is the source of V, J and clone size, and D and trimming were worked out from the DNA. This sample is represented by some 200,000 clones; approximately 80% of them were singletons. Less than 15% of the sample is in the top ten clones.

Sequencing input: peripheral blood. Recombination joined TRBV21-1 with TRBJ2-1; TRBD2, the table's D call, was not compared with the DNA. TRBV21-1 is shown as a pseudogene. This receptor was taken from a human donor in a cohort sampled during active COVID-19. The CDR3 corresponds to CASALAASGRNEQFF. The nucleotide sequence reads TGTGCCAGCGCCTTGGCCGCTAGCGGGAGGAATGAGCAGTTCTTC.